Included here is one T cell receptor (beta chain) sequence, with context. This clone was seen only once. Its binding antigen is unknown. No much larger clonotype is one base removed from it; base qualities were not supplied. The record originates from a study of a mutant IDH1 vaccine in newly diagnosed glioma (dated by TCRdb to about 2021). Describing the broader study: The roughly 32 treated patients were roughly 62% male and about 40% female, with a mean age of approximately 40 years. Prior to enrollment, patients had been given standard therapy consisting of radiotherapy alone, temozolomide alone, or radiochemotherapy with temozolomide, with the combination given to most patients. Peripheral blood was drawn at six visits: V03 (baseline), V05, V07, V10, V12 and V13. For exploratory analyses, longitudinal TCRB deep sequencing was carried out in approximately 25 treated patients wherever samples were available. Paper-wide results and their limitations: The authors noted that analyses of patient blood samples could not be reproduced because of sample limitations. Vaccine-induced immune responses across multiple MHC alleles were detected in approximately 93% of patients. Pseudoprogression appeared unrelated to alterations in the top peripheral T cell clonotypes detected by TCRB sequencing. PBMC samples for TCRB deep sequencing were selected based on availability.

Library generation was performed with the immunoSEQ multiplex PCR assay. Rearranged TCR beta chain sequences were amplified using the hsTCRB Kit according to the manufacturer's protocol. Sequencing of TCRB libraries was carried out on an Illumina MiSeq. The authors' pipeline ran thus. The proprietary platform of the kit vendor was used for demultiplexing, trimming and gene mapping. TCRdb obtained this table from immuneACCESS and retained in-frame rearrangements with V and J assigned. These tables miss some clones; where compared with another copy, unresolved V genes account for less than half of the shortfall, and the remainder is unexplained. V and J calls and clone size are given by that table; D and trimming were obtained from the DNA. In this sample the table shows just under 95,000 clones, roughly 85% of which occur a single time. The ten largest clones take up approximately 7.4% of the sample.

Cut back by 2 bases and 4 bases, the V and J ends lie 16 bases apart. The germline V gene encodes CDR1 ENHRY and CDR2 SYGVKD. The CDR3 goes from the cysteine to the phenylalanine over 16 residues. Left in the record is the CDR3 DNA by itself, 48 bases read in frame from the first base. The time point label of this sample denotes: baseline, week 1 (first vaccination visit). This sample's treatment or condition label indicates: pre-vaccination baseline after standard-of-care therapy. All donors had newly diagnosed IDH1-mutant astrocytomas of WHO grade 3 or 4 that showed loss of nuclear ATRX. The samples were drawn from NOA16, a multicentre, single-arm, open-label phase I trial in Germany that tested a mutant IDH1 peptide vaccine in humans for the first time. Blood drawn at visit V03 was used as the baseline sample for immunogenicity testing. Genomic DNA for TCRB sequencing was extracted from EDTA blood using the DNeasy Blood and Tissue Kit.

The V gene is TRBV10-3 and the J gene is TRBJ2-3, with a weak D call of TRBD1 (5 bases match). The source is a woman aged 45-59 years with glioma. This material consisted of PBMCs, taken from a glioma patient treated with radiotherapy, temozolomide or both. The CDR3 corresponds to CAISERPIRDPDTQYF. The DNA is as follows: TGTGCCATCAGTGAGCGTCCGATCAGGGATCCAGATACGCAGTATTTT.